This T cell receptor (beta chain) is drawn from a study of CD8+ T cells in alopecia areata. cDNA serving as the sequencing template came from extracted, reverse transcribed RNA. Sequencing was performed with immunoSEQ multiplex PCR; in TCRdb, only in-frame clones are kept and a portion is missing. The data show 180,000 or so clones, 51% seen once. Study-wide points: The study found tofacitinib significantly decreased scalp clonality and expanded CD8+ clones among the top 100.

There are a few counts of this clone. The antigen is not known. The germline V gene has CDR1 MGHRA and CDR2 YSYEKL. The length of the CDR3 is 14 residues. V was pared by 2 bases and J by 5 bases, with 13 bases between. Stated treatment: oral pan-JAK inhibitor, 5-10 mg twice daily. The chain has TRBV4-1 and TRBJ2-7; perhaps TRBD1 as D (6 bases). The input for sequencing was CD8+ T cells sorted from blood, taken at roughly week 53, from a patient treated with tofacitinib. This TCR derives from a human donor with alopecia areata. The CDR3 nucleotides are TGCGCCAGCAGCCAATCCCAGGGGTGGGACGAGCAGTACTTC. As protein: CASSQSQGWDEQYF.